This T cell receptor beta chain was documented in a study of shared clonotypes between healthy human individuals. Naive CD8 cells lacked CD45RO and underwent positive selection for CCR7, leaving out terminally differentiated effector memory CD45RA+ cells. The protocol was immunoSEQ multiplex PCR, while the TCRdb copy is restricted to in-frame clones and leaves out a portion. The data hold around 550,000 clones, with 85% to 95% observed a single time. The germline CDR1 and CDR2 sequences are MNHEY and SMNVEV (reference sequence). The CDR3 totals 13 residues. V lost 3 bases, J lost 3 bases, and 6 bases lay in between. Comments on this clone: As yet, its antigen is unknown. This specimen includes other DNA sequences encoding the same CDR3.

Points from the study as a whole: Sharing across four donors was highest in naive CD4 (approximately 5%) and lowest in memory CD8 (0.4%).

The material sequenced was naive CD8+ T cells sorted from blood. The rearrangement links TRBV27 to TRBJ1-5, with D unresolved. This receptor was identified in a woman aged 25 to 39 in good health. The CDR3 reads CASSFGLNQPQHF. CDR3 DNA sequence: TGTGCCAGCAGTTTCGGTCTCAATCAGCCCCAGCATTTT.